These T cell receptor beta chains were read from a single sample in a study of shared clonotypes between healthy human individuals. Clones were sequenced by immunoSEQ multiplex PCR, and TCRdb holds only the in-frame ones, with some missing. The sample records about 530,000 clones, 90% to 96% being singletons. Input material: naive CD4+ T cells sorted from blood. These receptors were taken from a woman in her 30s in good health. The conserved cysteine and the conserved F or W are not part of the CDR3 here. Each record gives: V gene, CDR3 protein.

>TRBV7-9
ASSLTRQKKETQY
>TRBV6-5
ASSSPYEQY
>TRBV11-2
ASSLIEVNEQF
>TRBV14
ASSQVAGGALTYNEQF
>TRBV18
ASSQTEPGANVLT
>TRBV5-4
ASSFYAMNTEAF
>TRBV10-1
ASSNLGTSLETQY
>TRBV2
ASSEEGTGNQPQH
>TRBV5-1
ASSPPEGRFEQY
>TRBV28
ASSPRGLVDQPQH
>TRBV4-2
ASSRGRGRYEQY
>TRBV10-2
ASSGRQPLGYGYT
>TRBV27
ASSKRQGAIYEQY
>TRBV18
ASSPISGEQY
>TRBV18
ASSQIQGAEAF
>TRBV5-1
ASSLWGMNTEAF
>TRBV21-1
ASSKAFGGQSSTEAF
>TRBV28
ASSVAGGPLSYEQY
>TRBV6-1
ASSETPPQH
>TRBV28
ASSPTDRDSPLH
>TRBV7-8
ASSGGAYGYT
>TRBV6-5
ASSYSGLPYEQY
>TRBV7-8
ASRGLNGGTAGVQTQY
>TRBV7-6
ASSRTSLNTGELF
>TRBV19
ATWTGADLRGAF
>TRBV19
ASSMVGTANEKLF
>TRBV7-7
ASSLDGGTDTQY
>TRBV18
ASSRLADHTGELF
>TRBV29-1
SVENWGGARTEAF
>TRBV28
ASSFFDGYT
>TRBV30
AGAGTANTGELF
>TRBV18
ASSPGQGGLADTQY
>TRBV7-9
ASSPQPYEQY
>TRBV10-2
ASIGQSYNSPLH
>TRBV5-6
ASSVSNEKLF
>TRBV7-2
ASSPPDNSYEQY
>TRBV19
ASIPGTGLNQPQH
>TRBV7-8
ASSLGLQGLGEQY
>TRBV20-1
SARGGAEQY
>TRBV10-3
AISEGSSLYEQY
>TRBV7-8
ASSLGPGPLREQY
>TRBV7-9
ASSASYRGLFGNTIY
>TRBV28
ASILGTSGNDEQF
>TRBV5-8
ASSLNRGNEQY
>TRBV5-6
ASSPRDYEQY